This T cell receptor beta chain appears in the sequencing data of a study of PD-L1 blockade in urothelial cancer. Study-level background: About 90% of the roughly 29 patients were men who had bladder-origin urothelial cancer.

This clone has a handful of counts. Sequencing was performed with immunoSEQ multiplex PCR; in TCRdb, only in-frame clones are kept and a portion is missing. Of approximately 67,000 clones listed, around 86% are singletons. Time point given: pretreatment peripheral blood. Patients' cancers were locally advanced or metastatic urothelial carcinomas. Trimming left V 5 bases short and J 3 bases short, with 19 bases between. The CDR3 is made up of 15 amino acids. Germline loops: CDR1 GTSNPN, CDR2 SVGIG (reference sequence). The V call is TRBV30, the J call TRBJ1-2, with D maybe TRBD1 (6 bases). The material was PBMCs, obtained around atezolizumab (anti-PD-L1) treatment. This receptor was identified in a man aged 55 to 69 with urothelial cancer. The CDR3 loop reads CAWGRPQGRHYGYTF. As DNA, the CDR3 is TGTGCCTGGGGCCGGCCGCAGGGGCGCCACTATGGCTACACCTTC.